This TCR beta chain appears in the sequencing data of a study of T cells in severe cutaneous drug reactions. On the study more broadly: Only probable or definite SJS/TEN or DRESS cases by RegiSCAR were enrolled. Study-wide results and caveats: One public TCRbeta CDR3 appeared in all seven blister samples, averaging approximately 13%. TRBV12-4 use rose strongly in carbamazepine-induced Stevens-Johnson syndrome or toxic epidermal necrolysis, averaging about 32% in blister cells and about 4.6% in PBMC.

Bulk and single-cell libraries used iRepertoire multiplex PCR with TCR subtype-specific primers. Reprocessing the multiplex PCR reads, TCRdb reports a single entry for every CDR3 protein and omits DNA. The table lists tens of thousands of distinct CDR3 sequences, with 6.5% to 8% in the top ten. In regard to this clonotype: What it binds is not known.

The germline CDR1 and CDR2 sequences are MNHEY and SVGAGI. CDR3 length: 15 residues. Sequenced patients had Stevens-Johnson syndrome or toxic epidermal necrolysis caused by carbamazepine. The chain is built from TRBV6-5 and TRBJ2-1; the TCRdb D gene call, TRBD2, has no DNA to confirm it. This clonotype originated in a human donor with toxic epidermal necrolysis, a severe cutaneous drug reaction. Sequencing was carried out using PBMCs. The CDR3 sequence: CASGGRASGSNEQFF.